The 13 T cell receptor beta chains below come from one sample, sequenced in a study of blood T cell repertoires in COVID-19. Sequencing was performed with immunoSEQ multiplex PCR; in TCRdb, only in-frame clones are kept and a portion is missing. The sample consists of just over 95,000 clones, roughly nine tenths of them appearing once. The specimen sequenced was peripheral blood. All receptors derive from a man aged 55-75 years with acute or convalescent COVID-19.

The CDR3 DNA follows: TGTGCCAGCAGTCCTGCTGATGACAGGCCATATTCACCCCTCCACTTT. This codes for CASSPADDRPYSPLHF. The chain recombines TRBV28 with TRBJ1-6; weak D call: TRBD1 (6 bases). CDR3 length: 16 amino acids. The germline CDR1 and CDR2 sequences are MDHEN and SYDVKM. V lost 5 bases to trimming and J lost 8 bases, with 19 bases between them.

The CDR3 spells CASSPRDSSNQPQHF. The CDR3 region has the DNA TGTGCCAGCAGTCCCCGGGACAGCAGCAATCAGCCCCAGCATTTT. The chain joins TRBV6-5 to TRBJ1-5; 7 bases are a match to TRBD1. CDR1 is MNHEY, CDR2 SVGAGI, per germline. There are 15 residues in the CDR3. Trimming took 5 bases from V and 1 from J; bases not matched to a gene: 5.

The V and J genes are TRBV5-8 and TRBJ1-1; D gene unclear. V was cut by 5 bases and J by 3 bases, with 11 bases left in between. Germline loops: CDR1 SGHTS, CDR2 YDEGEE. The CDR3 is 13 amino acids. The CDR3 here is CASSRVLDTEAFF. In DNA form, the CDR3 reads TGTGCCAGCAGTAGAGTACTAGACACTGAAGCTTTCTTT.

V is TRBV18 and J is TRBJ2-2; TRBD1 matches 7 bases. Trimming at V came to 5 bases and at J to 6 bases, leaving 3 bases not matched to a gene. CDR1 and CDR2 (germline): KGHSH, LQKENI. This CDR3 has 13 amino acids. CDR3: CASSSGQAGELFF. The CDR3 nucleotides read TGTGCCAGCTCATCCGGACAGGCCGGGGAGCTGTTTTTT.

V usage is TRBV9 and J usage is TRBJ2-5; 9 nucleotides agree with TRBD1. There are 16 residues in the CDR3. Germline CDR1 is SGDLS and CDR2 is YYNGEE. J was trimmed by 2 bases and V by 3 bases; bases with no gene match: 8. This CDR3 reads CASSAPGQGDQETQYF. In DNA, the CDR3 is TGTGCCAGCAGCGCCCCGGGACAGGGTGATCAAGAGACCCAGTACTTC.

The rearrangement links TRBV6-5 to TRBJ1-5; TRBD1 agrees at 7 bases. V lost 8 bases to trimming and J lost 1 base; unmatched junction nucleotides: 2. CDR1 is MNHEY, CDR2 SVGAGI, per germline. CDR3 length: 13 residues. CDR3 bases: TGTGCCAGCCGCAGGGGGAGCAATCAGCCCCAGCATTTT. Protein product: CASRRGSNQPQHF.

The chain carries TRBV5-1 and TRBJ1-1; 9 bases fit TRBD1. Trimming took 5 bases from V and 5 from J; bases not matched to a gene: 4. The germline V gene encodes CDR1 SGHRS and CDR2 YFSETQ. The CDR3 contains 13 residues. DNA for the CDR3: TGCGCCAGCAGTCGACAGGGGGGAACTGAAGCTTTCTTT. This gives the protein CASSRQGGTEAFF.

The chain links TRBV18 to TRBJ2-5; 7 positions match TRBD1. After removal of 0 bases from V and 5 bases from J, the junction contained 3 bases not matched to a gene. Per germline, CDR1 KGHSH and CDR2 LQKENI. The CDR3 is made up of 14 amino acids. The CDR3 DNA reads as TGTGCCAGCTCACCACCGACAGGGCGTGAGACCCAGTACTTC. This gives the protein CASSPPTGRETQYF.

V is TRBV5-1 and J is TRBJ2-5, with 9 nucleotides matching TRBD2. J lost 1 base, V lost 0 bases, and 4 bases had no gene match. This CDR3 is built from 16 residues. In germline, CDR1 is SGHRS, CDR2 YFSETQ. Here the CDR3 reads CASSLAERGVQETQYF. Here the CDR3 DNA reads TGCGCCAGCAGCTTGGCCGAGCGGGGGGTCCAAGAGACCCAGTACTTC.

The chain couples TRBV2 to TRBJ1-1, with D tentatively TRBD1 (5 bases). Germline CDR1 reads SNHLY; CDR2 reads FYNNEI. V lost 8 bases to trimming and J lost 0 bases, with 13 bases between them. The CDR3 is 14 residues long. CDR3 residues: CASSGHLMNTEAFF. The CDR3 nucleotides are TGTGCCAGCTCTGGACACTTGATGAACACTGAAGCTTTCTTT.

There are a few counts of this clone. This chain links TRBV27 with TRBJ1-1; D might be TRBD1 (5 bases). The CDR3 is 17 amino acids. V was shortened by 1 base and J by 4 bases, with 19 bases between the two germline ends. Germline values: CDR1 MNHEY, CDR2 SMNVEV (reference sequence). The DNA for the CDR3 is TGTGCCAGCAGTTTATATGGGCAGGGTGGGGTCGTCACTGAAGCTTTCTTT. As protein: CASSLYGQGGVVTEAFF.

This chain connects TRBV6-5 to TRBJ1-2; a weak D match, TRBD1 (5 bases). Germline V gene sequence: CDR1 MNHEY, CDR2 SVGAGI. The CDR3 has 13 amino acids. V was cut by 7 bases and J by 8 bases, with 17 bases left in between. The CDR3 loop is CASTLGGAGGYTF. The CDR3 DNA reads TGTGCCAGCACCCTAGGAGGGGCTGGGGGCTACACCTTC.

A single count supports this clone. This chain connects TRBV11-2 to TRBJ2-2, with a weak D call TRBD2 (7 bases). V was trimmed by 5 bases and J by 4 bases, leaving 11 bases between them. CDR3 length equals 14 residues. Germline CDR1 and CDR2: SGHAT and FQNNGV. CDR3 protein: CASSGRGGTGELFF. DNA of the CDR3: TGTGCCAGCAGCGGGAGGGGGGGCACCGGGGAGCTGTTTTTT.